Listed below are T cell receptor beta chains from one sample, sequenced in a study of cytomegalovirus exposure and HLA in healthy donors. The data were produced by immunoSEQ multiplex PCR, yet TCRdb's version contains in-frame clones alone and is incomplete. Of over 200,000 clones detected, around four fifths appear once; the ten largest clones hold 5.5% to 7%. Specimen: PBMCs. The receptor set was obtained from a woman younger than 30 in good health and CMV-seronegative. Both conserved end residues are part of each CDR3. The order of the fields is clone size, V gene, CDR3 length, J gene, D gene, CDR3 protein, CDR3 DNA. A D gene is named only where the DNA matches it firmly. Rows may omit the clone size; those that give it use once, few, many or a size class.

few	TRBV10-3	13	TRBJ1-1	TRBD1	CAISDRGYTEAFF	TGTGCCATCAGTGACAGGGGGTACACTGAAGCTTTCTTT
-	TRBV29-1	13	TRBJ1-1	-	CSVGPDMNTEAFF	TGCAGCGTTGGGCCCGACATGAACACTGAAGCTTTCTTT
-	TRBV5-4	16	TRBJ2-7	TRBD2	CASSWGPAGGPYEQYF	TGTGCCAGCAGCTGGGGCCCAGCGGGAGGACCCTACGAGCAGTACTTC
-	TRBV6-6	14	TRBJ1-4	TRBD1	CASRHRGLDEKLFF	TGTGCCAGCAGACACAGGGGCTTAGATGAAAAACTGTTTTTT
-	TRBV9	15	TRBJ1-1	-	CASSVLGTGEGEAFF	TGTGCCAGCAGCGTACTGGGAACAGGAGAAGGTGAAGCTTTCTTT
-	TRBV6-4	14	TRBJ1-6	TRBD1	CASSGDRDGSPLHF	TGTGCCAGCAGCGGGGACAGGGACGGTTCACCCCTCCACTTT
-	TRBV29-1	13	TRBJ1-2	-	CSVGRRENYGYTF	TGCAGCGTTGGTCGTAGGGAAAACTATGGCTACACCTTC
-	TRBV6-5	12	TRBJ1-2	-	CASSGGTVGYTF	TGTGCCAGCTCCGGGGGGACGGTTGGCTACACCTTC
-	TRBV2	15	TRBJ2-1	TRBD2	CASSEQAGGPNEQFF	TGTGCCAGCAGTGAACAAGCGGGAGGGCCCAATGAGCAGTTCTTC
-	TRBV6-5	16	TRBJ2-7	TRBD2	CASSYYPKAGVGEQYF	TGTGCCAGCAGTTACTACCCCAAAGCGGGAGTGGGAGAGCAGTACTTC
few	TRBV30	13	TRBJ1-5	-	CAWSVRDDQPQHF	TGTGCCTGGAGTGTACGGGATGACCAGCCCCAGCATTTT
-	TRBV19	13	TRBJ2-5	TRBD1	CASSGQGGDSQYF	TGTGCCAGTAGCGGACAGGGGGGTGACTCCCAGTACTTC
-	TRBV6-1	15	TRBJ1-5	TRBD1	CASSSQGASNQPQHF	TGTGCCAGCAGCTCCCAGGGGGCTAGCAATCAGCCCCAGCATTTT
few	TRBV5-1	14	TRBJ1-1	-	CASSLGGMNTEAFF	TGCGCCAGCAGCTTGGGGGGGATGAACACTGAAGCTTTCTTT
-	TRBV5-6	13	TRBJ2-2	-	CASSYGAWGELFF	TGTGCCAGCAGCTACGGGGCCTGGGGGGAGCTGTTTTTT